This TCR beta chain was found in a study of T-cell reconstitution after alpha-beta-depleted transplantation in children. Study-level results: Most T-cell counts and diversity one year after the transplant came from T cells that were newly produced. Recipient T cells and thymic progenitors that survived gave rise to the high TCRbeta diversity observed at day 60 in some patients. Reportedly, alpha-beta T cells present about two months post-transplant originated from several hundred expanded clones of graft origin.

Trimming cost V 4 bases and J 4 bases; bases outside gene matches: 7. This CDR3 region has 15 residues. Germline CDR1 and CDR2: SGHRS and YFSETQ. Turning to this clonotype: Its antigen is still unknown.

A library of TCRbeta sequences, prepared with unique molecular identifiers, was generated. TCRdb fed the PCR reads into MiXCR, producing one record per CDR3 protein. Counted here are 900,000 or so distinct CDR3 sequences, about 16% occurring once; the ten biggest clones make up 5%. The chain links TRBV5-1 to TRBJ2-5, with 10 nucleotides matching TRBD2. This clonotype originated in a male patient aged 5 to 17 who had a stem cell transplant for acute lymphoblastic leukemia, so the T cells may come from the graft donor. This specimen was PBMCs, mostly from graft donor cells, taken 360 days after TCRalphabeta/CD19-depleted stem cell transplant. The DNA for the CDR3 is TGCGCCAGCAGCCAAACTAGCGGGACTAGAGAGACCCAGTACTTC. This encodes CASSQTSGTRETQYF.